The entry below describes one TCR beta chain. No cognate antigen has been identified for it. Base-call qualities are not available, and no considerably larger clone is one nucleotide away. V loses 0 bases, J loses 5 bases, and the germline ends lie 14 bases apart. The CDR3 spans 15 residues, from the cysteine through the phenylalanine. The only DNA kept is the CDR3, 45 bases in frame from the first base. From the germline V gene, CDR1 is SGHRS and CDR2 is YFSETQ. The data were taken from a study of T cells in localized non-small cell lung cancer (dated by TCRdb to 2019 to 2021). As for the study more broadly: The study examined T cell repertoires in a few hundred patients with early-stage NSCLC and compared tumors with uninvolved tumor-adjacent lungs. A mean age of roughly 64 years was recorded for the NSCLC patients, of whom under 150 were male and about a hundred were female. The cohort consisted of approximately 220 treatment-naive NSCLC patients whose localized lung tumors had been resected.

Broader findings and caveats from the paper: A median of around 62 of the top 100 tumor clones turned up in the paired uninvolved adjacent lung, and around 27 of those clones also ranked among the top 100 of that same adjacent lung. Uninvolved tumor-adjacent lung showed the highest T cell clonality, higher than tumor, which suggests more focused antigenic responses in the uninvolved tumor-adjacent lung. Because the study design was exploratory, TCR variables were selected using unadjusted p-values without false-discovery rate correction. Longer overall survival was associated with higher T cell density in blood, whereas shorter survival was associated with higher clonality in adjacent lung. Because multi-region sequencing of the tumors was not done, intratumor heterogeneity could not be ruled out.

At diagnosis, peripheral blood, uninvolved tumor-adjacent lung and tumor were collected and stored as a combination of fresh-frozen and FFPE material. Blood samples were analyzed as peripheral blood mononuclear cells for TCR repertoire profiling. TCR beta CDR3 regions were sequenced from DNA using the immunoSEQ Assay. Per the source publication's procedure: T cell density was computed as TCR beta template counts normalized to usable DNA estimated by amplifying housekeeping genes. Richness was estimated using the preseqR package, with extrapolation to 400,000 templates for PBMC samples and to 120,000 templates for tissue samples. Clonality was defined as one minus Pielou's evenness. To identify tissue-enriched TCRs, differential abundance testing was run on productive amino-acid clonotypes with a minimum total count of 5 and an alpha of 0.1. The Jaccard Index and the Morisita Overlap Index were used to measure how much the repertoires overlapped between compartments. GLIPH grouped TCR beta CDR3s together with public tetramer-defined viral CDR3s, and a viral motif had to include at least three viral sequences and also show V-gene enrichment. The source is immuneACCESS, and TCRdb retained only in-frame sequences with V and J called. Part of the clones is not carried over; for the studies checked, unresolved V genes explain less than half of this, and the remainder is unexplained. V and J calls and clone size are those listed in that table; D and trimming were worked out from the DNA. The sample table contains roughly 11,000 clones; only one count was recorded for 85% of them. Jointly, the top ten make up around a fifth of the sample.

The receptor was isolated from a male donor at least 60 years old with stage I lung adenocarcinoma. The sequence joins TRBV5-1 to TRBJ1-1, and possibly TRBD1, on 5 matching bases. Sequenced here: peripheral blood, sampled before any cancer treatment. The DNA sequence is given as TGCGCCAGCAGCTTGGAAGGAAGAGGGGTAACTGAAGCTTTCTTT. Protein translation: CASSLEGRGVTEAFF.